The 31 T cell receptor beta chains listed next were all sequenced from one sample in a study of post-analysis software for immune sequencing data (dated by TCRdb to 2013 to 2016). The library came from PCR. The sequencer listed for this sample is Illumina HiSeq 2500. To reduce PCR and sequencing biases, unique molecular identifiers were built into the TCR beta cDNA libraries. TCRdb reprocessed the public reads (quality trimming at Q25 with fastp, clone calling with MiXCR) and kept in-frame beta chains. A single entry per CDR3 protein holds the most common genes and DNA from its merged rows. Recorded for this sample are about 570,000 distinct CDR3 sequences; approximately 34% of them occurred a single time. 5% to 6% of the sample is held by the ten biggest clonotypes. These receptors have no identified antigens. Overall study results and their limits: Patients showed significantly higher frequencies than controls for several TRBV segments, among them TRBV5-6, TRBV5-1 and TRBV20-1.

Sequencing was done on a sample of blood. These TCRs come from a girl younger than 18 with multiple sclerosis.

The rearrangement links TRBV18 to TRBJ2-5; the match to TRBD2 covers 7 bases. V was pared by 3 bases and J by 3 bases, with 4 bases of the junction left unmatched. Germline CDR1 reads KGHSH; CDR2 reads LQKENI. The length of the CDR3 is 14 residues. Here the CDR3 reads CASSPGTIKETQYF. CDR3 bases: TGTGCCAGCTCACCTGGGACTATCAAAGAGACCCAGTACTTC. The whole variable domain, filled in from reference TRBV18 and TRBJ2-5, reads NAGVMQNPRHLVRRRGQEARLRCSPMKGHSHVYWYRQLPEEGLKFMVYLQKENIIDESGMPKERFSAEFPKEGPSILRIQQVVRGDSAAYFCASSPGTIKETQYFGPGTRLLVL.

The V and J genes are TRBV7-2 and TRBJ2-1; D may be TRBD1 (6 bases). In germline, CDR1 is SGHTA, CDR2 FQGNSA. V was shortened by 2 bases and J by 7 bases, with 15 bases between the two germline ends. The CDR3 loop spans 15 amino acids. CDR3: CASSLTAGQGNEQFF. The CDR3, as DNA: TGTGCCAGCAGCTTAACGGCTGGGCAGGGGAATGAGCAGTTCTTC. Based on the CDR3 plus reference TRBV7-2 and TRBJ2-1, the full variable domain is GAGVSQSPSNKVTEKGKDVELRCDPISGHTALYWYRQSLGQGLEFLIYFQGNSAPDKSGLPSDRFSAERTGGSVSTLTIQRTQQEDSAVYLCASSLTAGQGNEQFFGPGTRLTVL.

This clonotype appeared a few times. The rearrangement uses TRBV5-5 and TRBJ1-2, with D perhaps TRBD1 (5 bases). V lost 4 bases and J 8 bases, leaving 15 bases between the germline ends. The CDR3 totals 13 residues. Germline CDR1 is SGHKS and CDR2 is YYEKEE (reference sequence). CDR3: CASSNRDGWGYTF. As DNA, the CDR3 is TGTGCCAGCAGCAACCGGGACGGGTGGGGCTACACCTTC.

The chain is built from TRBV18 and TRBJ1-5; D is unclear. This CDR3 has 13 amino acids. V lost 2 bases to trimming and J lost 5 bases, with 7 bases between them. CDR1 KGHSH and CDR2 LQKENI come from the germline V gene. CDR3 protein: CASSPTRDQPQHF. DNA for the CDR3: TGTGCCAGCTCACCAACTAGGGATCAGCCCCAGCATTTT.

V usage is TRBV7-9 and J usage is TRBJ2-5; D is perhaps TRBD2 (5 bases). CDR1 and CDR2 from the germline V gene are SEHNR and FQNEAQ (reference sequence). The CDR3 contains 16 residues. V shed 5 bases and J shed 3 bases, with 19 bases lying between them. The CDR3 coding sequence is TGTGCCAGCAGCCCCCAAGCGGCGGTGCAAAAAGAGACCCAGTACTTC. As protein: CASSPQAAVQKETQYF.

CDR3 coding DNA: TGTGCCAGCAGTTATCCGGGAGAGGAGTATTTT. It yields the protein CASSYPGEEYF. The chain links TRBV6-5 to TRBJ2-3, with D perhaps matching TRBD2 (6 bases). Per the germline V gene, CDR1 is MNHEY and CDR2 is SVGAGI. CDR3 length: 11 amino acids. The V end was cut by 3 bases, the J end by 13 bases, with 11 bases between.

This chain uses TRBV29-1 with TRBJ1-2; 7 bases line up with TRBD1. Germline CDR1 and CDR2: SQVTM and ANQGSEA. The CDR3 runs to 13 residues. Germline trimming cut 5 bases from V and 4 bases from J; bases unmatched to any gene: 7. CDR3 DNA: TGCAGCGTTCCGAGACAGGGACTCTATGGCTACACCTTC. Amino acids: CSVPRQGLYGYTF.

This clonotype was seen ten or more times. The rearrangement uses TRBV2 and TRBJ2-5; D unclear. Germline V gives CDR1 SNHLY, CDR2 FYNNEI. V lost 3 bases, J lost 4 bases, and 9 bases lay in between. The CDR3 runs 13 residues. The CDR3 DNA follows: TGTGCCAGCAGTGAGAGTGAGCGAGAGACCCAGTACTTC. Protein sequence: CASSESERETQYF.

This chain joins TRBV12-3 or TRBV12-4 and TRBJ2-5, with D unresolved. The CDR3 has 14 amino acids. Deletions cut 4 bases from V and 0 bases from J, with 9 bases between. CDR3 DNA sequence: TGTGCCAGCAGTTCCGGGCTCAACCAAGAGACCCAGTACTTC. It translates to CASSSGLNQETQYF.

The chain has TRBV20-1 and TRBJ1-2, with 7 bases matching TRBD1. This CDR3 is built from 12 residues. Per the germline V gene, CDR1 is DFQATT and CDR2 is SNEGSKA (reference sequence). V was clipped by 5 bases and J by 8 bases; unmatched bases: 8. The CDR3 is CSALQQGKGYTF. CDR3 in DNA: TGCAGTGCTCTACAACAGGGGAAAGGCTACACCTTC.

This chain uses TRBV4-1 with TRBJ2-1; no firm D call. This CDR3 region has 15 residues. Germline assignment: CDR1 MGHRA and CDR2 YSYEKL. V lost 4 bases and J lost 7, with 17 bases in between. CDR3 sequence: CASSPLQLDGNEQFF. The CDR3 nucleotides read TGCGCCAGCAGCCCCCTCCAGCTAGATGGTAATGAGCAGTTCTTC.

The chain joins TRBV9 to TRBJ2-3; 8 bases map to TRBD2. The CDR3 runs to 19 residues. V lost 0 bases, J lost 0 bases, and 12 bases stayed unmatched. CDR1 SGDLS and CDR2 YYNGEE come from the germline V gene. Here the CDR3 reads CASSVATIRGGRSTDTQYF. The CDR3 nucleotides read TGTGCCAGCAGCGTAGCTACAATTCGGGGGGGGCGCAGCACAGATACGCAGTATTTT.

This clonotype was seen more than once but under ten times. This chain connects TRBV20-1 to TRBJ1-2; 7 bases are shared with TRBD1. V dropped 0 bases and J dropped 8; count of bases not matched to a gene: 6. CDR1 is DFQATT and CDR2 is SNEGSKA in the germline V gene (reference sequence). There are 13 residues in the CDR3. This chain's CDR3 is CSARDTGVVGYTF. The DNA of the CDR3 is TGCAGTGCTAGAGACACAGGGGTAGTCGGCTACACCTTC.

This clonotype was observed at least ten times. This sequence joins TRBV5-1 and TRBJ2-4; 7 bases are shared with TRBD1. Germline-derived CDR1 and CDR2 are SGHRS and YFSETQ. The CDR3 spans 14 residues. After removal of 4 bases from V and 4 bases from J, the junction contained 5 bases not matched to a gene. CDR3 sequence (DNA): TGCGCCAGCAGCCCTGGGACAGATAAAAACATTCAGTACTTC. Its translation is CASSPGTDKNIQYF.

In its sample, this clonotype was seen a few times. The rearrangement uses TRBV29-1 and TRBJ2-7, with 8 positions matching TRBD1. The germline gives CDR1 SQVTM, CDR2 ANQGSEA. This CDR3 contains 15 residues. Trimming took 2 bases from V and 3 from J; bases not matched to a gene: 9. Here the CDR3 reads CSVESFEDRDYEQYF. The CDR3 DNA sequence: TGCAGCGTTGAAAGTTTTGAGGACAGGGACTACGAGCAGTACTTC.

The chain is built from TRBV4-2 and TRBJ1-2; 10 nucleotides line up with TRBD1. J lost 7 bases, V lost 1 base, and 6 bases had no gene match. Germline values: CDR1 LGHNA, CDR2 YNFKEQ. CDR3 length: 15 residues. The CDR3 DNA reads TGTGCCAGCAGCCAAGTTGGGACAGGGGCCCTTGGCTACACCTTC. Encoded protein: CASSQVGTGALGYTF.

About this clonotype itself: Because it lacks the conserved phenylalanine or tryptophan at the end, this CDR3 is likely a read error. The chain recombines TRBV20-1 with TRBJ1-2; 7 bases are shared with TRBD1. CDR3 length: 14 residues. With V trimmed by 5 bases and J by 6 bases, 12 bases remained unmatched. Germline CDR1 and CDR2: DFQATT and SNEGSKA (reference sequence). The CDR3 DNA follows: TGCAGTGCTGGTAGGGACAGACTTGAGAATGGCTACACCTGC. Translating it yields CSAGRDRLENGYTC.

The genes are TRBV4-2 and TRBJ1-1; TRBD1 aligns across 8 bases. This CDR3 has 15 amino acids. Trimming cost V 5 bases and J 3 bases; bases outside gene matches: 8. Germline assignment: CDR1 LGHNA and CDR2 YNFKEQ. CDR3 nucleotides: TGTGCCAGCAGCGGACCCGGACAGGGACACACTGAAGCTTTCTTT. Residues: CASSGPGQGHTEAFF.

V gene TRBV9 combines with J gene TRBJ2-1; 9 bases are a match to TRBD2. Germline V gene data show CDR1 as SGDLS and CDR2 as YYNGEE. V was clipped by 0 bases and J by 9 bases; unmatched bases: 10. The CDR3 runs to 16 residues. The CDR3 nucleotides are TGTGCCAGCAGCGTAGCTTGGGCGGGGGGGCCGAGTGAGCAGTTCTTC. Its protein is CASSVAWAGGPSEQFF.

The CDR3 here is CSARDGRGSSNEQFF. In nucleotides, the CDR3 is TGCAGTGCTAGAGATGGCAGGGGGTCGTCGAATGAGCAGTTCTTC. The J gene is TRBJ2-1, the V gene TRBV20-1, with 7 bases aligning to TRBD1. Germline lookup yields CDR1 DFQATT and CDR2 SNEGSKA (reference sequence). The CDR3 covers 15 residues. V gave up 0 bases and J gave up 7 bases; unmatched junction bases: 9.

A single count supports this clonotype. The V call is TRBV20-1, the J call TRBJ1-4, with unresolved D. This CDR3 spans 14 amino acids. V lost 3 bases to trimming and J lost 7 bases, with 15 bases between them. Germline-derived CDR1 and CDR2 are DFQATT and SNEGSKA (reference sequence). CDR3 amino acids: CSASQGEASEKLFF. CDR3 in DNA: TGCAGTGCTAGCCAAGGAGAAGCAAGTGAAAAACTGTTTTTT.

This clonotype came up a few times. The J gene is TRBJ2-7, the V gene TRBV20-1, with 7 bases matching TRBD1. This CDR3 region has 12 residues. With V trimmed by 6 bases and J by 3 bases, 5 bases remained unmatched. The V gene's germline CDR1 is DFQATT and CDR2 SNEGSKA (reference sequence). CDR3 loop: CSAQRQGYEQYF. CDR3 bases: TGCAGTGCCCAGAGACAGGGCTACGAGCAGTACTTC.

V and J are TRBV9 and TRBJ2-1; 9 bases map to TRBD2. V shed 5 bases and J 4 bases; nucleotides not matched to a gene: 7. This CDR3 contains 15 residues. Germline CDR1 reads SGDLS; CDR2 reads YYNGEE. The CDR3 sequence is CASRPASGEYNEQFF. Written as DNA, the CDR3 is TGTGCCAGCAGGCCAGCTAGCGGGGAGTACAATGAGCAGTTCTTC.

V gene TRBV13 combines with J gene TRBJ2-1; 9 bases fit TRBD1. In germline, CDR1 is PRHDT, CDR2 FYEKMQ (reference sequence). The CDR3 contains 15 residues. Germline trimming cut 5 bases from V and 7 bases from J; bases unmatched to any gene: 9. In DNA form, the CDR3 reads TGTGCCAGCAGCGCCCCCGGGACAGGGCTTAATGAGCAGTTCTTC. Protein: CASSAPGTGLNEQFF.

This clonotype was counted a few times. This sequence joins TRBV20-1 and TRBJ2-3; 11 positions match TRBD2. CDR3 length equals 12 residues. The germline V gene encodes CDR1 DFQATT and CDR2 SNEGSKA (reference sequence). V was pared by 6 bases and J by 6 bases, with 2 bases of the junction left unmatched. This chain's CDR3 is CSAWTSGDTQYF. CDR3 DNA: TGCAGTGCGTGGACTAGCGGGGATACGCAGTATTTT.

This clonotype appeared a few times. V is TRBV20-1 and J is TRBJ2-3; TRBD2 matches 12 bases. The germline V gene encodes CDR1 DFQATT and CDR2 SNEGSKA (reference sequence). This CDR3 spans 14 amino acids. The ends lost 5 bases at V and 7 bases at J; junction bases unmatched: 7. CDR3 sequence reads: CSASPGTSGHTQYF. CDR3 DNA sequence: TGCAGTGCTTCTCCCGGGACTAGCGGGCATACGCAGTATTTT.

A few counts support this clonotype. J is TRBJ2-3 and V is TRBV20-1; 8 bases agree with TRBD2. After removal of 7 bases from V and 0 bases from J, the junction contained 9 bases not matched to a gene. The germline gives CDR1 DFQATT, CDR2 SNEGSKA (reference sequence). The CDR3 is 15 residues long. CDR3 coding DNA: TGCAGTGTCCAGACTAGCGCCTATAGCACAGATACGCAGTATTTT. Translating it yields CSVQTSAYSTDTQYF.

This clonotype appeared many times. At one of its ends the junction is not consistent with the germline gene, which may arise from a read error. In DNA form, the CDR3 reads TGCGCCAGCAGCCTATCCGGAGGTTCCTACAATGAGCAGTTCTTC. Its translation: CASSLSGGSYNEQFF. J is TRBJ2-1 and V is TRBV11-2; the D gene is possibly TRBD2 (5 bases). CDR1 and CDR2 (germline): SGHAT, FQNNGV. There are 15 residues in the CDR3.

This clonotype was recorded a few times. CDR3 sequence reads: CASTVSGGFEQYF. CDR3 DNA sequence: TGTGCCAGCACAGTCTCCGGGGGCTTCGAGCAGTACTTC. The chain combines TRBV27 with TRBJ2-7; D assignment may be TRBD1 or TRBD2 (6 bases each). CDR1 MNHEY and CDR2 SMNVEV come from the germline V gene (reference sequence). V was trimmed by 7 bases and J by 6 bases, leaving 16 bases between them. CDR3 length equals 13 residues.

This clonotype was observed a handful of times. The genes are TRBV15 and TRBJ2-5, with D tentatively TRBD2 (5 bases). Germline-derived CDR1 and CDR2 are LNHNV and YYDKDF (reference sequence). This CDR3 contains 17 residues. V dropped 7 bases and J dropped 4 bases, with 25 bases sitting between them. CDR3 coding DNA: TGTGCCACCAAGGATACCCCGGGATCCCCAGGAGGAGAGACCCAGTACTTC. This sequence encodes CATKDTPGSPGGETQYF.

To note about this clonotype: Its ends do not fully match the called genes, so a read error is possible. This chain's CDR3 is CAGSQDDLVGFNEQFF. The CDR3 coding sequence is TGCGCCGGCAGCCAAGATGACCTAGTGGGGTTCAATGAGCAGTTCTTC. The chain joins TRBV4-1 to TRBJ2-1; D remains ambiguous. The CDR3 has 16 amino acids. Germline V CDR1 and CDR2: MGHRA, YSYEKL.